The clone carrying this T cell receptor (beta chain) was detected many times. The antigen remains unidentified. Using constant-segment primers, 5'RACE produced TCR alpha and TCR beta cDNA libraries carrying sample barcodes and UMIs. One entry per CDR3 protein results from TCRdb running MiXCR on the 5' RACE reads. This sample has under 650,000 distinct CDR3 sequences, with more than 15% found just once. CDR3 length: 16 amino acids. V was pared by 2 bases and J by 7 bases, with 10 bases of the junction left unmatched. Germline lookup yields CDR1 SNHLY and CDR2 FYNNEI. This specimen comes from a study of T-cell memory formation after mild COVID-19. Whole-study context: Largely, TCR clusters stayed within a single donor.

Study results and caveats: Later expanders leaned CD4+, whereas day 15 to 85 contracting clones were balanced CD4/CD8. Those CD4+ clones that contracted were mainly in CM and EM (CD8+ ones in EMRA).

Sequencing was carried out using PBMCs or a T cell subset sorted from them (not recorded which). V and J are TRBV2 and TRBJ2-3; 9 bases match TRBD2. This receptor was taken from an adult woman who had mild COVID-19 (a few samples of this study predate the infection). Cell type and time point are not known. CDR3 region: CASSEHKGLAGNTQYF. In nucleotides, the CDR3 is TGTGCCAGCAGTGAACATAAGGGCCTAGCGGGGAATACGCAGTATTTT.